The entry below gives a single T cell receptor (beta chain) sequence along with its context. Germline CDR1 is SGHTA and CDR2 is FQGNSA. This CDR3 has 18 amino acids. V shed 2 bases and J 0 bases; nucleotides not matched to a gene: 10. The TCR beta repertoire was assessed by survey-level immunoSEQ sequencing. Libraries were prepared by immunoSEQ multiplex PCR; TCRdb keeps only in-frame clonotypes and omits some of them. The sample consists of 60,000 to 75,000 clones, 93% of them appearing once. This TCR derives from a man aged 35 to 55 with rheumatoid arthritis. The chain uses TRBV7-2 and TRBJ1-1, with 9 bases that match TRBD1. The material sequenced was PBMCs. The CDR3 DNA reads TGTGCCAGCAGCTTATGGTCGGGACAGGGCGTCATGAACACTGAAGCTTTCTTT. Its protein is CASSLWSGQGVMNTEAFF.